This T cell receptor beta chain was documented in a study of T cells expressing NK-cell markers. The study's findings and limits: Researchers report these clonotypes also headed the CD3+CD56-NKG2C+ fraction in a few donors.

The CDR3 spans 15 residues. Per germline, CDR1 SQVTM and CDR2 ANQGSEA. Concerning this clonotype: Its cognate antigen is unknown.

Libraries used 5'RACE template switching adding universal primer site and UMIs. TCRdb re-called the 5' RACE reads and gives one entry per CDR3 protein, without DNA. The listing records roughly 160,000 distinct CDR3 sequences. The V and J genes are TRBV29-1 and TRBJ1-1; TCRdb's D call of TRBD1 is untestable without DNA. This sequence originates from a man aged 18 to 69 in good health. The specimen was blood T cells: a sorted CD56 or NKG2C T cell subset, CD4+ or CD8+ T cells, or bulk PBMC T cells (not recorded which). The CDR3 loop reads CSVVLYRGLGTEAFF.